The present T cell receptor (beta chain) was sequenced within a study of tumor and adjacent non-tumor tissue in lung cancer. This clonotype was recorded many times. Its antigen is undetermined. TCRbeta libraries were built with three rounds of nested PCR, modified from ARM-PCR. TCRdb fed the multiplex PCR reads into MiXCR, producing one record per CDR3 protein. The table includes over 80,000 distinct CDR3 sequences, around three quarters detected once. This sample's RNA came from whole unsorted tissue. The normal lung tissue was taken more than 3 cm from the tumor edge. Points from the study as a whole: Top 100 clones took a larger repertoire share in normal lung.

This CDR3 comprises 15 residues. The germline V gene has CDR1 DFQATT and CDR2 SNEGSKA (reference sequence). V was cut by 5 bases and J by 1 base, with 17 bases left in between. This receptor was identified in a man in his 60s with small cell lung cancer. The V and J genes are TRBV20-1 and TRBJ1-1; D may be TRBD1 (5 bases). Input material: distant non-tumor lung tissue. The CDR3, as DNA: TGCAGTGCTGGAAAATTGGGACGGAGGAACACTGAAGCTTTCTTT. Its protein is CSAGKLGRRNTEAFF.